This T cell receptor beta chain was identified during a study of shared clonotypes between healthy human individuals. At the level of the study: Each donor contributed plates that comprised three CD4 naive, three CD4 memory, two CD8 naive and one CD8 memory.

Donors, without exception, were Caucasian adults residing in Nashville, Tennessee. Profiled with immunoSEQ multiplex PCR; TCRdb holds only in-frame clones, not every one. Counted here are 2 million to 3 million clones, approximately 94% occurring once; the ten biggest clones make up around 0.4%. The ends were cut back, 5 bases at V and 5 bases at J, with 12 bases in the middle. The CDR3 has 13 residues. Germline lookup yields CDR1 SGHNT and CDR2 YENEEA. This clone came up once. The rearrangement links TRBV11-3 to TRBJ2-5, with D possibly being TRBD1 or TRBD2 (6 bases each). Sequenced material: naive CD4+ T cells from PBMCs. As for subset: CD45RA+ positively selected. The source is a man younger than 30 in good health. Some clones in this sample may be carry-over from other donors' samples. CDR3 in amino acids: CASSRRGSETQYF. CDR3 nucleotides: TGTGCCAGCAGCCGGAGGGGGAGTGAGACCCAGTACTTC.